This T cell receptor (beta chain) comes out of a study of cytomegalovirus exposure and HLA in healthy donors. Notes on the study in general: Overall, some 160 TCR beta chains were annotated as cytomegalovirus-associated. Among TCR beta chains of equal frequency, HLA-associated ones were more clonally expanded in a later analysis. Researchers had no immune exposure information except CMV serostatus available.

V lost 3 bases and J lost 4; bases outside the gene matches: 4. Looked up from germline, CDR1 is SGDLS and CDR2 is YYNGEE. The CDR3 sequence is 15 residues long. This clone was counted between two and nine times. Antigen: not known. The PCR employed 60 Vbeta primers together with 13 Jbeta primers. Assay used: immunoSEQ multiplex PCR; TCRdb lists only in-frame clones, some missing. The table records about 200,000 clones, about 12% of them present only once. The receptor's source is a man between 50 and 59 years old in good health and CMV-seropositive. The sample comprised PBMCs. The chain employs TRBV9 and TRBJ1-3; 10 bases fit TRBD1. CDR3 in DNA: TGTGCCAGCAGCGCCTCGACAGGGGGCGGAAACACCATATATTTT. Residues: CASSASTGGGNTIYF.